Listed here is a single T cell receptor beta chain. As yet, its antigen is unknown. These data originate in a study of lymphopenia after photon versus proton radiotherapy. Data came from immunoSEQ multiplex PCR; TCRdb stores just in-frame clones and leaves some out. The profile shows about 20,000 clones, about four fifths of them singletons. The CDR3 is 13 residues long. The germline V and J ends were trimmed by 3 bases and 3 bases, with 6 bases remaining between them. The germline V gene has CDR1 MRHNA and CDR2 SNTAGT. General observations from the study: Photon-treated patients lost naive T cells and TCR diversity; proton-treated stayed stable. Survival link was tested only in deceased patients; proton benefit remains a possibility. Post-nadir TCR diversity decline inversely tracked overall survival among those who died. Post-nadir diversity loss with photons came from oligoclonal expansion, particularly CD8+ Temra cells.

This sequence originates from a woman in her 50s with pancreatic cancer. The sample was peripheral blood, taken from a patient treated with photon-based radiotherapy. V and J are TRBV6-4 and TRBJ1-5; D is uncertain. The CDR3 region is CASSEIPNQPQHF. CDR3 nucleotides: TGTGCCAGCAGTGAGATCCCCAATCAGCCCCAGCATTTT.